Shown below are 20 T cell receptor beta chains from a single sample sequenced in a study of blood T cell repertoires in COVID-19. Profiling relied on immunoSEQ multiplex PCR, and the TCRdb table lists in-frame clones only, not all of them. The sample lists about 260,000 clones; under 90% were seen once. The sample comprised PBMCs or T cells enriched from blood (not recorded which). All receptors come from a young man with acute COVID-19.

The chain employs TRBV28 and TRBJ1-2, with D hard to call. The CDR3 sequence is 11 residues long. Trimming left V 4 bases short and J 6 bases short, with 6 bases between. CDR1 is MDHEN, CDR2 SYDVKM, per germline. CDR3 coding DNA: TGTGCCAGCAGTTACCTAGATGGCTACACCTTC. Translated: CASSYLDGYTF.

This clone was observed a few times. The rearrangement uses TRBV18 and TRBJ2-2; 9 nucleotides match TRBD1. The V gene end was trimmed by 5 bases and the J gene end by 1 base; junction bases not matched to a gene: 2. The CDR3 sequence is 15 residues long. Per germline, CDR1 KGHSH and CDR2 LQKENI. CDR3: CASSADRGNTGELFF. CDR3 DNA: TGTGCCAGCTCAGCGGACAGGGGGAACACCGGGGAGCTGTTTTTT.

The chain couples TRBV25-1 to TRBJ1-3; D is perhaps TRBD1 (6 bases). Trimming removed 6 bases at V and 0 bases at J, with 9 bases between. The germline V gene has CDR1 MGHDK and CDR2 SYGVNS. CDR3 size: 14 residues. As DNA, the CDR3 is TGTGCCAGCAGGGACAGCTACTCTGGAAACACCATATATTTT. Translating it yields CASRDSYSGNTIYF.

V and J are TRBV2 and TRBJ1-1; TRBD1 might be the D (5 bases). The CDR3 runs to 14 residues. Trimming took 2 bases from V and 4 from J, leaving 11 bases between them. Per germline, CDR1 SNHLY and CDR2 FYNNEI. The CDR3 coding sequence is TGTGCCAGCAGTGAAAGGCCAGGGCCCACTGAAGCTTTCTTT. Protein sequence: CASSERPGPTEAFF.

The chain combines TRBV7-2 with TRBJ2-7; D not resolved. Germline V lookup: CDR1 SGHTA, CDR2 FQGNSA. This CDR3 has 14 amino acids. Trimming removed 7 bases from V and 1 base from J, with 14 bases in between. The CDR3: CASTTRRGSYEQYV. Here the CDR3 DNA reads TGTGCCAGCACCACACGTCGCGGATCCTACGAGCAGTACGTC.

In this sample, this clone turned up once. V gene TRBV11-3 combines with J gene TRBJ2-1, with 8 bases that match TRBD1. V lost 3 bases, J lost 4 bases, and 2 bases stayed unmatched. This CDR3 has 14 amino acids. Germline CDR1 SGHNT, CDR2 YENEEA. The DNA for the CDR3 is TGTGCCAGCAGCTTTAACAGGGGGTACAATGAGCAGTTCTTC. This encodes CASSFNRGYNEQFF. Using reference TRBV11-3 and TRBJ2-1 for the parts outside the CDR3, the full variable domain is EAGVVQSPRYKIIEKKQPVAFWCNPISGHNTLYWYLQNLGQGPELLIRYENEEAVDDSQLPKDRFSAERLKGVDSTLKIQPAELGDSAVYLCASSFNRGYNEQFFGPGTRLTVL.

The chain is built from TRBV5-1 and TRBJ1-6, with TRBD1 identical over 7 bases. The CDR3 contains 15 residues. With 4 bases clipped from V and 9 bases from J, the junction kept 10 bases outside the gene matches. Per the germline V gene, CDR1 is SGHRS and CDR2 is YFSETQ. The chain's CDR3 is CASSVTGLEGSPLHF. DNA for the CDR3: TGCGCCAGCAGCGTGACAGGGCTGGAGGGTTCACCCCTCCACTTT.

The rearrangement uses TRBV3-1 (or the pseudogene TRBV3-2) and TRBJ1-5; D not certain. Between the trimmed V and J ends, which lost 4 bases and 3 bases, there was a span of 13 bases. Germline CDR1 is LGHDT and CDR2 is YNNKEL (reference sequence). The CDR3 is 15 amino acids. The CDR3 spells CASSRSGFTNQPQHF. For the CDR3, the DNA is TGTGCCAGCAGCCGCTCCGGGTTCACCAATCAGCCCCAGCATTTT.

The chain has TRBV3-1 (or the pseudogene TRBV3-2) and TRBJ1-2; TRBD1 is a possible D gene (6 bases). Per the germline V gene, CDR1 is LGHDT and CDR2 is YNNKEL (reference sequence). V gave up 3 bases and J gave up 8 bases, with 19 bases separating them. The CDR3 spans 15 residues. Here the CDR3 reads CASSQDDRSFSGYTF. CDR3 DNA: TGTGCCAGCAGCCAGGATGACAGGTCATTTAGCGGCTACACCTTC.

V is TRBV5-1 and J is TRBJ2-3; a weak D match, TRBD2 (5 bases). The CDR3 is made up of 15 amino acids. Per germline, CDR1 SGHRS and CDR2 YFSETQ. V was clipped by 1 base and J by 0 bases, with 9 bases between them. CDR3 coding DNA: TGCGCCAGCAGCTTGCCGGGAACTAGCACAGATACGCAGTATTTT. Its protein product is CASSLPGTSTDTQYF. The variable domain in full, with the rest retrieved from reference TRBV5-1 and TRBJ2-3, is KAGVTQTPRYLIKTRGQQVTLSCSPISGHRSVSWYQQTPGQGLQFLFEYFSETQRNKGNFPGRFSGRQFSNSRSEMNVSTLELGDSALYLCASSLPGTSTDTQYFGPGTRLTVL.

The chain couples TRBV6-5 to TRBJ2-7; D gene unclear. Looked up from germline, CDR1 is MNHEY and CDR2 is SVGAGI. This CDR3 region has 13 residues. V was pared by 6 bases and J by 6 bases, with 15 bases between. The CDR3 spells CASSTDPSGEQYV. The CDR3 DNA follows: TGTGCCAGCAGCACCGACCCCTCGGGCGAGCAGTACGTC.

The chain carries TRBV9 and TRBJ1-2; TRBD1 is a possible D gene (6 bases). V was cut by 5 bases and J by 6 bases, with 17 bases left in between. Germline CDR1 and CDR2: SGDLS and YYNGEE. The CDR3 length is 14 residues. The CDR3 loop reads CASRGDTGENGYTF. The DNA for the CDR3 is TGTGCCAGCAGAGGGGACACCGGGGAGAATGGCTACACCTTC.

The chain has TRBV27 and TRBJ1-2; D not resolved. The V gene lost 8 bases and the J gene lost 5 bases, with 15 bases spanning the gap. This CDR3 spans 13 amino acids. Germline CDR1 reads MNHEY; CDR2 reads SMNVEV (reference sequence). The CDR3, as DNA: TGTGCCAGCGCCCAGAGGGAAGGATATGGCTACACCTTC. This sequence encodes CASAQREGYGYTF.

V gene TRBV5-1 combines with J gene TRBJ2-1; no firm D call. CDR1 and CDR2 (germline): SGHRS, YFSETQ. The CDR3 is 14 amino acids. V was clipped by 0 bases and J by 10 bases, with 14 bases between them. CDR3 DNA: TGCGCCAGCAGCTTGGTGTCGGAGAGACCGGAGCAGTTCTTC. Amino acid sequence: CASSLVSERPEQFF.

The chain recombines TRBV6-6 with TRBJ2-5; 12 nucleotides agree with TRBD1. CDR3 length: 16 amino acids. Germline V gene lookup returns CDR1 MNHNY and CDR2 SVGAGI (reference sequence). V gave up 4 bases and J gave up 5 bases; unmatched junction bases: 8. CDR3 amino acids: CASSLSGTGGVETQYF. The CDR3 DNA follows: TGTGCCAGCAGTTTATCCGGGACAGGGGGCGTTGAGACCCAGTACTTC.

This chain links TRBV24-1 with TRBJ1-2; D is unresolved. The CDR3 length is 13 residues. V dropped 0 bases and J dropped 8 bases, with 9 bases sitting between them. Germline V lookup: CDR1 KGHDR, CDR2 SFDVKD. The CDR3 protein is CATSDLQAGGYTF. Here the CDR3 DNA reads TGTGCCACCAGTGATTTGCAGGCGGGGGGCTACACCTTC.

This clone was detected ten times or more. The CDR3 sequence is CASTPRQGREQYV. The CDR3 DNA is TGTGCCAGCACGCCGAGACAGGGTCGAGAGCAGTACGTC. The chain is built from TRBV6-5 and TRBJ2-7, with 7 bases that match TRBD1. This CDR3 spans 13 amino acids. Germline V gene sequence: CDR1 MNHEY, CDR2 SVGAGI. With V trimmed by 7 bases and J by 7 bases, 10 bases remained unmatched.

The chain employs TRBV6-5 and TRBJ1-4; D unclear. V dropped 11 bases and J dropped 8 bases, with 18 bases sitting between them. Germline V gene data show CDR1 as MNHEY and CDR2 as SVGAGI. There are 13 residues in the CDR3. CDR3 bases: TGTGCCGCCGCCGCGACCCGGAGGGAAAAACTGTTTTTT. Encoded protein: CAAAATRREKLFF.

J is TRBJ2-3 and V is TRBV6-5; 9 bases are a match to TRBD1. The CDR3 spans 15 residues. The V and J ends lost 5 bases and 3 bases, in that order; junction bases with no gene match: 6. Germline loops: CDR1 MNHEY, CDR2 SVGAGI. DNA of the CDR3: TGTGCCAGCAGTCTAGGACAGGGGCAGACAGATACGCAGTATTTT. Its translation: CASSLGQGQTDTQYF.

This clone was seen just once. The CDR3: CASSQASGRLPSSYNEQFF. In DNA form, the CDR3 reads TGCGCCAGCAGCCAAGCCAGCGGGAGGTTACCAAGCTCCTACAATGAGCAGTTCTTC. V gene TRBV4-3 combines with J gene TRBJ2-1; 9 bases agree with TRBD2. The CDR3 covers 19 residues. Germline assignment: CDR1 LGHNA and CDR2 YSLEER. Trimming at V came to 1 base and at J to 0 bases, leaving 10 bases not matched to a gene.